This TCR beta chain comes out of a study of a mutant IDH1 vaccine in newly diagnosed glioma. Libraries were prepared by immunoSEQ multiplex PCR; TCRdb keeps only in-frame clonotypes and omits some of them. The table lists about 130,000 clones, 80% of them singletons. V trimming: 0 bases; J trimming: 5 bases; junction bases outside the gene matches: 9. CDR3 length: 16 residues. From germline, CDR1 is MNHEY and CDR2 SMNVEV (reference sequence). Time point reported: week 11, during vaccination. Doses consisted of 300 ug of mutant IDH1 20-mer peptide each, paired with topical imiquimod. Concerning this clone: Its specificity is not known.

The rearrangement uses TRBV27 and TRBJ2-5, with 7 positions matching TRBD2. The sequence came from a man aged 35 to 55 with glioma. Material: PBMCs, obtained from a glioma patient whose treatment included an IDH1 peptide vaccine. DNA for the CDR3: TGTGCCAGCAGTTTATCGAGGCCCACCGGGGGGGAGACCCAGTACTTC. The encoded protein is CASSLSRPTGGETQYF.